This T cell receptor beta chain was observed in a study of T cell changes during pregnancy in multiple sclerosis. Trimming took 6 bases from V and 3 from J; bases not matched to a gene: 11. In germline, CDR1 is MNHEY, CDR2 SVGAGI. CDR3 length: 15 amino acids. Produced via immunoSEQ multiplex PCR; TCRdb's table is partial and in-frame only. The sample carries about 70,000 clones, approximately 92% recorded once. This sequence originates from a female donor in good health, enrolled as a control in a pregnancy study. The source was peripheral blood, collected in the second trimester of pregnancy. This chain links TRBV6-5 with TRBJ2-7, with 7 bases lining up with TRBD1. The DNA of the CDR3 is TGTGCCAGCAGACCCATGGACAGGACTTACTACGAGCAGTACTTC. The encoded protein is CASRPMDRTYYEQYF.